Presented here are 21 T cell receptor beta chains from one specimen sequenced in a study of T cells in Graves' hyperthyroidism and ophthalmopathy. TCR beta CDR3 sequences were amplified from RNA transcripts. Carried out on the TCR CDR3, a first-round RT-PCR used the HTBI primer set. One entry per CDR3 protein, called by TCRdb with MiXCR from the multiplex PCR reads. The table lists some 500,000 distinct CDR3 sequences, 24% of them singletons. The sample consisted of blood. The receptors originated from a woman aged 25 to 39 with Graves' ophthalmopathy.

This clonotype was observed a few times. The rearrangement links TRBV5-1 to TRBJ1-1; maybe TRBD1 (6 bases). CDR1 and CDR2 from the germline V gene are SGHRS and YFSETQ. The CDR3 totals 17 residues. Trimming left V 5 bases short and J 4 bases short, with 24 bases between. The CDR3 region has the DNA TGCGCCAGCAGAAATGAGGGAGGCGCGGGGGCGGGCACTGAAGCTTTCTTT. Amino acids: CASRNEGGAGAGTEAFF. Complete variable domain (other parts from reference TRBV5-1 and TRBJ1-1): KAGVTQTPRYLIKTRGQQVTLSCSPISGHRSVSWYQQTPGQGLQFLFEYFSETQRNKGNFPGRFSGRQFSNSRSEMNVSTLELGDSALYLCASRNEGGAGAGTEAFFGQGTRLTVV.

This clonotype was seen many times. This chain connects TRBV28 to TRBJ1-2; TRBD1 aligns across 9 bases. The CDR3 runs 13 residues. CDR1 is MDHEN, CDR2 SYDVKM, per germline. J gave up 8 bases and V 5 bases, and 6 bases lay outside the gene matches. CDR3 nucleotides: TGTGCCAGCAGTCTTAACAGGGGGCGAGGCTACACCTTC. It encodes CASSLNRGRGYTF.

The chain recombines TRBV20-1 with TRBJ2-7, with a weak D call TRBD2 (6 bases). Germline CDR1 DFQATT, CDR2 SNEGSKA (reference sequence). V dropped 4 bases and J dropped 5 bases, with 12 bases sitting between them. CDR3 size: 12 residues. The CDR3 DNA reads TGCAGTGCTATCGTGGAGGGCCACGAGCAGTACTTC. Residues: CSAIVEGHEQYF.

This clonotype was picked up many times. The chain has TRBV28 and TRBJ2-5; D is possibly TRBD2 (7 bases). The CDR3 runs to 14 residues. Germline CDR1 is MDHEN and CDR2 is SYDVKM. V gave up 6 bases and J gave up 1 base, with 12 bases separating them. The CDR3 DNA reads TGTGCCAGCAGCGGGGGGCCGTTCCAAGAGACCCAGTACTTC. Protein: CASSGGPFQETQYF.

This clonotype was seen repeatedly, ten times or more. V usage is TRBV19 and J usage is TRBJ1-2, with 9 bases matching TRBD1. After removal of 3 bases from V and 6 bases from J, the junction contained 5 bases not matched to a gene. In germline, CDR1 is LNHDA, CDR2 SQIVND (reference sequence). This CDR3 is built from 14 residues. As DNA, the CDR3 is TGTGCCAGTAGTATGGGACAGGGCCTGGATGGCTACACCTTC. It is translated as CASSMGQGLDGYTF.

This clonotype was observed a few times. The chain recombines TRBV10-2 with TRBJ1-1; D remains ambiguous. This CDR3 is 16 amino acids long. CDR1 and CDR2 (germline): WSHSY, SAAADI. Trimming removed 6 bases from V and 1 base from J, with 18 bases in between. The CDR3 region has the DNA TGCGCCAGCAGCCCGGTCAGAGAAGGTGGGAACACTGAAGCTTTCTTT. Encoded protein: CASSPVREGGNTEAFF.

The rearrangement uses TRBV5-1 and TRBJ2-7; D not resolved. Deletions cut 4 bases from V and 2 bases from J, with 10 bases between. CDR1 and CDR2 (germline): SGHRS, YFSETQ. This CDR3 region has 13 residues. The DNA for the CDR3 is TGCGCCAGCAGCCGGGTTAGGACCTACGAGCAGTACTTC. Translated: CASSRVRTYEQYF.

This clonotype was recorded at least ten times. The chain is built from TRBV20-1 and TRBJ2-5; weak D call: TRBD1 (6 bases). CDR1 is DFQATT and CDR2 is SNEGSKA in the germline V gene (reference sequence). The CDR3 contains 15 residues. The V gene lost 0 bases and the J gene lost 5 bases, with 16 bases spanning the gap. CDR3 nucleotide sequence: TGCAGTGCTAGAGATCGTCGGACAGAAAGGGAGACCCAGTACTTC. Its protein product is CSARDRRTERETQYF.

This clonotype was recorded many times. V usage is TRBV10-3 and J usage is TRBJ2-7; 11 bases are shared with TRBD1. The CDR3 length is 14 residues. Germline V gene sequence: CDR1 ENHRY, CDR2 SYGVKD. The V segment lost 4 bases and the J segment 3 bases; nucleotides outside the gene matches: 2. Written as DNA, the CDR3 is TGTGCCATCAGTGTGGGACAGGGGGTCTACGAGCAGTACTTC. It encodes CAISVGQGVYEQYF.

The rearrangement links TRBV12-3 or TRBV12-4 to TRBJ1-1; D call uncertain. Deletions cut 1 base from V and 6 bases from J, with 9 bases between. CDR3 length: 13 residues. CDR3 sequence reads: CASSLGGASEAFF. The CDR3 DNA reads as TGTGCCAGCAGTTTAGGGGGTGCTTCTGAAGCTTTCTTT.

This clonotype was seen ten or more times. This chain's CDR3 is CASPGLAGTGELFF. Written as DNA, the CDR3 is TGTGCCAGCCCGGGACTAGCGGGCACCGGGGAGCTGTTTTTT. The chain has TRBV2 and TRBJ2-2; TRBD2 aligns across 12 bases. This CDR3 has 14 residues. The J segment lost 4 bases and the V segment lost 8 bases, leaving 2 bases of the junction unmatched. Germline V gives CDR1 SNHLY, CDR2 FYNNEI. Variable domain in full (rest from reference TRBV2 and TRBJ2-2): EPEVTQTPSHQVTQMGQEVILRCVPISNHLYFYWYRQILGQKVEFLVSFYNNEISEKSEIFDDQFSVERPDGSNFTLKIRSTKLEDSAMYFCASPGLAGTGELFFGEGSRLTVL.

This CDR3 is CASTRINRSNQPQHF. CDR3 bases: TGTGCCAGCACCCGAATTAACAGAAGCAATCAGCCCCAGCATTTT. V usage is TRBV6-1 and J usage is TRBJ1-5, with D unclear. This CDR3 spans 15 amino acids. V gave up 7 bases and J gave up 1 base, with 14 bases separating them. Looked up from germline, CDR1 is MNHNS and CDR2 is SASEGT.

The chain joins TRBV29-1 to TRBJ2-7; 7 nucleotides align to TRBD2. With V trimmed by 3 bases and J by 4 bases, 6 bases remained unmatched. The V gene's germline CDR1 is SQVTM and CDR2 ANQGSEA. The CDR3 loop spans 13 amino acids. The CDR3: CSVEYSGLYEQYF. CDR3 DNA sequence: TGCAGCGTTGAGTATAGCGGGTTGTACGAGCAGTACTTC.

CDR3 protein: CATSRVPGGSEAFF. CDR3 coding DNA: TGTGCCACCAGCAGAGTACCCGGGGGCTCCGAAGCTTTCTTT. The chain uses TRBV15 and TRBJ1-1, with a tentative D call TRBD1 (6 bases). The CDR3 is 14 residues long. V was cut by 1 base and J by 8 bases, with 14 bases left in between. Germline V CDR1 and CDR2: LNHNV, YYDKDF (reference sequence).

This clonotype has at least ten counts. The rearrangement joins TRBV5-1 to TRBJ2-2, with 13 bases fitting TRBD2. The germline V gene encodes CDR1 SGHRS and CDR2 YFSETQ. The CDR3 has 16 residues. V shed 4 bases and J 4 bases; nucleotides not matched to a gene: 4. The CDR3 region has the DNA TGCGCCAGCAGCCAGGGACTAGCGGGGCCCACCGGGGAGCTGTTTTTT. Amino acids: CASSQGLAGPTGELFF.

This clonotype showed up many times. V and J are TRBV7-3 and TRBJ2-2; a weak D match, TRBD1 (6 bases). This CDR3 has 16 amino acids. Per germline, CDR1 SGHTA and CDR2 FQGTGA. Trimming removed 5 bases from V and 6 bases from J, with 19 bases in between. CDR3 nucleotides: TGTGCCAGCAGCAGGCTCGGGACACATATTCCCGGGGAGCTGTTTTTT. It is translated as CASSRLGTHIPGELFF.

V is TRBV27 and J is TRBJ1-1; 10 positions match TRBD1. Germline CDR1 MNHEY, CDR2 SMNVEV (reference sequence). The CDR3 runs 16 residues. Germline trimming cut 5 bases from V and 1 base from J; bases unmatched to any gene: 7. Written as DNA, the CDR3 is TGTGCCAGCAGTCCGGGGACAGGGGTTTCGAACACTGAAGCTTTCTTT. This sequence encodes CASSPGTGVSNTEAFF.

This clonotype was detected ten times or more. The CDR3, as DNA: TGTGCCAGTATAGGGACGCGGAACACCGGGGAGCTGTTTTTT. Encoded protein: CASIGTRNTGELFF. The chain couples TRBV2 to TRBJ2-2; possibly TRBD1 or TRBD2 for D (5 bases each). CDR1 SNHLY and CDR2 FYNNEI come from the germline V gene. The germline V and J ends were trimmed by 9 bases and 1 base, with 12 bases remaining between them. This CDR3 has 14 residues.

This clonotype was counted ten times or more. J is TRBJ1-2 and V is TRBV7-9; no definite D call. The CDR3 extends over 15 amino acids. Trimming cost V 1 base and J 6 bases, with 15 bases left between them. Germline lookup yields CDR1 SEHNR and CDR2 FQNEAQ (reference sequence). The CDR3 region is CASSLVGPPRDGYTF. CDR3 nucleotides: TGTGCCAGCAGCTTAGTAGGGCCCCCGCGGGATGGCTACACCTTC.

In this sample, this clonotype turned up a few times. This chain connects TRBV20-1 to TRBJ2-5, with a weak D call TRBD2 (5 bases). CDR3 length equals 16 residues. V was cut by 0 bases and J by 5 bases, with 19 bases left in between. Per germline, CDR1 DFQATT and CDR2 SNEGSKA (reference sequence). CDR3 coding DNA: TGCAGTGCTAGAGATCTAGTATCCCCCGGGATGGAGACCCAGTACTTC. Residues: CSARDLVSPGMETQYF.

This clonotype occurred many times. This chain links TRBV15 with TRBJ2-5; tentative D call: TRBD2 (5 bases). The CDR3 has 14 residues. The V and J ends lost 1 base and 5 bases respectively, with 11 bases between them. Germline V CDR1 and CDR2: LNHNV, YYDKDF (reference sequence). The chain's CDR3 is CATSRATPGETQYF. For the CDR3, the DNA is TGTGCCACCAGCAGAGCAACACCGGGGGAGACCCAGTACTTC. The entire variable domain, with the rest obtained from reference TRBV15 and TRBJ2-5, is as follows: DAMVIQNPRYQVTQFGKPVTLSCSQTLNHNVMYWYQQKSSQAPKLLFHYYDKDFNNEADTPDNFQSRRPNTSFCFLDIRSPGLGDTAMYLCATSRATPGETQYFGPGTRLLVL.